The 32 T cell receptor beta chains given below trace back to one sample, sequenced in a study of Ad26.COV2.S vaccination and SARS-CoV-2 variants (dated by TCRdb to the early 2020s). The sample's treatment or condition label, decoded: 15 to 20 received Ad26.COV2.S at low or high dose, single or two shots; 5 received placebo; per-sample allocation not given. For vaccine and placebo recipients, the sequenced repertoires came from samples collected on day 63 after the first injection. Library method: the immunoSEQ multiplex PCR assay. The clones in this table, taken by TCRdb from immuneACCESS, are in-frame only. Not every clone is retained; where verified, under half of the shortfall comes from an unresolved V gene, and the cause of the rest is unknown. The sample contains some 370,000 clones, 83% of them found a single time. The ten most abundant clones make up around 7% of the sample. The specimen was peripheral blood, collected in a trial of Ad26.COV2.S vaccine versus placebo. These TCRs come from a person aged 18-65 years who received the Ad26.COV2.S COVID-19 vaccine or a placebo.

This chain uses TRBV6-5 with TRBJ1-2; D is perhaps TRBD1 (5 bases). V lost 6 bases and J lost 4, with 12 bases in between. The length of the CDR3 is 13 residues. CDR1 and CDR2 from the germline V gene are MNHEY and SVGAGI. Written as DNA, the CDR3 is TGTGCCAGCAGCTCAGACAGCCCCTATGGCTACACCTTC. It codes for CASSSDSPYGYTF.

Many counts were recorded for this clone. The chain joins TRBV7-3 to TRBJ2-7; D may be TRBD2 (5 bases). V dropped 4 bases and J dropped 6 bases, with 16 bases sitting between them. The length of the CDR3 is 14 residues. Germline CDR1 reads SGHTA; CDR2 reads FQGTGA. CDR3 amino acids: CASSSYPGSGEQYF. CDR3 bases: TGTGCCAGCAGCTCCTATCCGGGGTCCGGCGAGCAGTACTTC.

This clone has more than one count but fewer than ten. Different DNA sequences within this sample yield the same CDR3. CDR3 protein: CASSLSSYEQYF. The CDR3 DNA is TGTGCCAGCAGTTTATCATCCTACGAGCAGTACTTC. V usage is TRBV2 and J usage is TRBJ2-7; D is ambiguous. The V and J ends lost 5 bases and 1 base respectively, with 6 bases between them. Germline lookup yields CDR1 SNHLY and CDR2 FYNNEI. The CDR3 loop spans 12 amino acids.

The V call is TRBV6-5, the J call TRBJ2-7; 8 bases are a match to TRBD2. The V gene end was trimmed by 5 bases and the J gene end by 3 bases; junction bases not matched to a gene: 6. CDR1 and CDR2 from the germline V gene are MNHEY and SVGAGI. This CDR3 has 14 residues. The CDR3 is CASSPGGAVYEQYF. In DNA form, the CDR3 reads TGTGCCAGCAGTCCCGGGGGGGCGGTCTACGAGCAGTACTTC.

V gene TRBV11-3 combines with J gene TRBJ2-1; no firm D call. V was shortened by 5 bases and J by 5 bases, with 7 bases between the two germline ends. This CDR3 comprises 12 residues. From germline, CDR1 is SGHNT and CDR2 YENEEA. The CDR3, as DNA: TGTGCCAGCAGCCCCCGGAACAATGAGCAGTTCTTC. This translates into CASSPRNNEQFF.

The gene calls are TRBV6-5 and TRBJ2-1; D is undetermined. There are 13 residues in the CDR3. Per the germline V gene, CDR1 is MNHEY and CDR2 is SVGAGI. V was shortened by 6 bases and J by 9 bases, with 15 bases between the two germline ends. CDR3 bases: TGTGCCAGCAGATCCTGGGCTAGACGTGAGCAGTTCTTC. Its translation: CASRSWARREQFF.

This chain connects TRBV7-9 to TRBJ2-3; TRBD2 aligns across 7 bases. Per the germline V gene, CDR1 is SEHNR and CDR2 is FQNEAQ (reference sequence). V lost 1 base, J lost 2 bases, and 6 bases stayed unmatched. The CDR3 has 16 residues. This CDR3 reads CASSLGASGSTDTQYF. The CDR3 nucleotides are TGTGCCAGCAGCTTAGGGGCTAGCGGTTCCACAGATACGCAGTATTTT.

The chain joins TRBV27 to TRBJ2-3; 7 positions match TRBD1. There are 15 residues in the CDR3. The germline gives CDR1 MNHEY, CDR2 SMNVEV (reference sequence). The ends lost 3 bases at V and 0 bases at J; junction bases unmatched: 3. CDR3 sequence reads: CASSFRQGSTDTQYF. The DNA of the CDR3 is TGTGCCAGCAGTTTTAGACAGGGTAGCACAGATACGCAGTATTTT.

This clone was detected many times. The genes are TRBV27 and TRBJ1-3, with D unclear. Trimming removed 0 bases at V and 2 bases at J, with 5 bases between. This CDR3 is 14 amino acids long. Germline-derived CDR1 and CDR2 are MNHEY and SMNVEV (reference sequence). The CDR3 region has the DNA TGTGCCAGCAGTTTATCGAATCCTGGAAACACCATATATTTT. Translation: CASSLSNPGNTIYF.

Here the CDR3 reads CASKNPQPGSGYTF. The CDR3 DNA is TGTGCCAGCAAAAACCCCCAGCCAGGGAGTGGCTACACCTTC. The chain carries TRBV6-5 and TRBJ1-2; TRBD1 might be the D (5 bases). CDR1 is MNHEY and CDR2 is SVGAGI in the germline V gene. V dropped 7 bases and J dropped 7 bases, with 19 bases sitting between them. CDR3 length: 14 residues.

The V gene is TRBV5-1, the J gene TRBJ2-3; D might be TRBD1 (5 bases). This CDR3 region has 15 residues. Germline CDR1 is SGHRS and CDR2 is YFSETQ. V was cut by 0 bases and J by 6 bases, with 14 bases left in between. The CDR3 DNA reads as TGCGCCAGCAGCTTGGTTCTCGGACACGTCGATACGCAGTATTTT. This sequence encodes CASSLVLGHVDTQYF. Filled out from reference TRBV5-1 and TRBJ2-3, the complete variable domain reads KAGVTQTPRYLIKTRGQQVTLSCSPISGHRSVSWYQQTPGQGLQFLFEYFSETQRNKGNFPGRFSGRQFSNSRSEMNVSTLELGDSALYLCASSLVLGHVDTQYFGPGTRLTVL.

The rearrangement joins TRBV14 to TRBJ2-1; D is perhaps TRBD1 (6 bases). Per the germline V gene, CDR1 is SGHDN and CDR2 is FVKESK. Trimming shortened V by 2 bases and J by 4 bases, and 12 bases separated the two germline ends. There are 15 residues in the CDR3. As DNA, the CDR3 is TGTGCCAGCAGCCAACCTTGGGGGCCGTACAATGAGCAGTTCTTC. This codes for CASSQPWGPYNEQFF.

In this sample, this clone turned up a few times. The chain is built from TRBV7-2 and TRBJ1-3; D not certain. CDR1 and CDR2 (germline): SGHTA, FQGNSA. The CDR3 covers 14 residues. Trimming removed 5 bases at V and 1 base at J, with 9 bases between. CDR3 in amino acids: CASSPYLSGNTIYF. CDR3 DNA: TGTGCCAGCAGCCCTTATCTATCTGGAAACACCATATATTTT.

The gene calls are TRBV15 and TRBJ2-1; 7 bases fit TRBD2. Germline lookup yields CDR1 LNHNV and CDR2 YYDKDF (reference sequence). This CDR3 is built from 15 residues. Trimming took 5 bases from V and 6 from J; bases not matched to a gene: 10. CDR3: CATSFWGGSRNEQFF. For the CDR3, the DNA is TGTGCCACCAGCTTCTGGGGGGGGAGCCGCAATGAGCAGTTCTTC.

The rearrangement joins TRBV3-1 (or the pseudogene TRBV3-2) to TRBJ1-1; D ambiguous. This CDR3 contains 11 residues. The ends were cut back, 4 bases at V and 7 bases at J, with 7 bases in the middle. The germline gives CDR1 LGHDT, CDR2 YNNKEL (reference sequence). The CDR3 coding sequence is TGTGCCAGCAGCCTACTCGGTGAAGCTTTCTTT. It is translated as CASSLLGEAFF.

As DNA, the CDR3 is TGTGCCAGCAGTAAAGGTCCGGGAGCCCATCCTTTTTATAGCAATCAGCCCCAGCATTTT. It is translated as CASSKGPGAHPFYSNQPQHF. V gene TRBV27 combines with J gene TRBJ1-5; no reliable D call. Trimming shortened V by 5 bases and J by 0 bases, and 26 bases separated the two germline ends. This CDR3 spans 20 amino acids. From germline, CDR1 is MNHEY and CDR2 SMNVEV (reference sequence).

V and J are TRBV5-1 and TRBJ2-3; 9 nucleotides agree with TRBD2. Germline V gene sequence: CDR1 SGHRS, CDR2 YFSETQ. After removal of 4 bases from V and 2 bases from J, the junction contained 14 bases not matched to a gene. This CDR3 contains 18 residues. CDR3 residues: CASSPAASGISYTDTQYF. As DNA, the CDR3 is TGCGCCAGCAGCCCCGCGGCTAGCGGGATATCTTACACAGATACGCAGTATTTT.

The chain links TRBV29-1 to TRBJ1-4, with 9 bases fitting TRBD1. The CDR3 extends over 14 amino acids. From germline, CDR1 is SQVTM and CDR2 ANQGSEA. The junction had 8 bases not matched to a gene; V was cut back by 7 bases and J by 5 bases. The CDR3 DNA reads as TGCAGCGGAGAGTGGGACAGGGTCAATGAAAAACTGTTTTTT. Amino acids: CSGEWDRVNEKLFF.

V is TRBV5-8 and J is TRBJ1-4; 8 bases align to TRBD1. Trimming at V came to 0 bases and at J to 2 bases, leaving 9 bases not matched to a gene. The CDR3 is made up of 18 amino acids. Per germline, CDR1 SGHTS and CDR2 YDEGEE. Here the CDR3 reads CASSLVVGQGATNEKLFF. The CDR3 nucleotides are TGTGCCAGCAGCTTGGTCGTAGGGCAGGGGGCGACTAATGAAAAACTGTTTTTT.

The chain couples TRBV3-1 (or the pseudogene TRBV3-2) to TRBJ2-7; D is tentatively TRBD1 or TRBD2 (5 bases each). V lost 0 bases to trimming and J lost 3 bases, with 12 bases between them. The CDR3 consists of 15 residues. Germline CDR1 is LGHDT and CDR2 is YNNKEL (reference sequence). CDR3 amino acids: CASSQDLGTDYEQYF. For the CDR3, the DNA is TGTGCCAGCAGCCAAGATCTTGGGACGGACTACGAGCAGTACTTC.

The chain is built from TRBV19 and TRBJ1-5; the match to TRBD1 covers 10 bases. The CDR3 is 15 amino acids. Per the germline V gene, CDR1 is LNHDA and CDR2 is SQIVND (reference sequence). Germline trimming cut 3 bases from V and 8 bases from J; bases unmatched to any gene: 7. This CDR3 reads CASSMGQGYSKPQHF. The CDR3 DNA sequence: TGTGCCAGTAGTATGGGACAGGGGTATAGCAAGCCCCAGCATTTT.

This clone came up once. The chain uses TRBV6-1 and TRBJ2-7, with D maybe TRBD2 (5 bases). V lost 2 bases, J lost 0 bases, and 14 bases lay in between. CDR1 and CDR2 from the germline V gene are MNHNS and SASEGT. The CDR3 is 16 amino acids. CDR3 residues: CASSEWTGSSSYEQYF. In nucleotides, the CDR3 is TGTGCCAGCAGTGAATGGACTGGGTCGAGCTCCTACGAGCAGTACTTC.

This chain joins TRBV6-2 or TRBV6-3 and TRBJ2-5, with 8 bases lining up with TRBD2. Per the germline V gene, CDR1 is MNHEY and CDR2 is SVGEGT. The CDR3 spans 15 residues. V was clipped by 2 bases and J by 4 bases; unmatched bases: 6. CDR3 bases: TGTGCCAGCAGTTACAGAGGACTAGCCCCAGAGACCCAGTACTTC. Residues: CASSYRGLAPETQYF.

This clone is a singleton in its sample. The chain has TRBV10-1 and TRBJ2-3; D not certain. Germline CDR1 WNHNN, CDR2 SYGVQD (reference sequence). Trimming took 0 bases from V and 2 from J, leaving 6 bases between them. The CDR3 loop spans 14 amino acids. The DNA of the CDR3 is TGCGCCAGCAGTGAGTCGCGGTACACAGATACGCAGTATTTT. As protein: CASSESRYTDTQYF.

The chain carries TRBV11-2 and TRBJ2-3; 7 nucleotides line up with TRBD2. Unmatched junction bases numbered 6, after V lost 6 bases and J lost 0 bases. This CDR3 is built from 15 residues. Germline lookup yields CDR1 SGHAT and CDR2 FQNNGV. CDR3 sequence reads: CASREWDYSTDTQYF. The CDR3 DNA sequence: TGTGCCAGCAGGGAGTGGGACTACAGCACAGATACGCAGTATTTT. The full variable domain, rest sourced from reference TRBV11-2 and TRBJ2-3, is EAGVAQSPRYKIIEKRQSVAFWCNPISGHATLYWYQQILGQGPKLLIQFQNNGVVDDSQLPKDRFSAERLKGVDSTLKIQPAKLEDSAVYLCASREWDYSTDTQYFGPGTRLTVL.

This clone was recorded once. The gene calls are TRBV14 and TRBJ2-1; D may be TRBD1 or TRBD2 (5 bases each). The V and J ends lost 2 bases and 8 bases respectively, with 13 bases between them. Germline V gives CDR1 SGHDN, CDR2 FVKESK. The CDR3 sequence is 14 residues long. CDR3 DNA sequence: TGTGCCAGCAGCCAACCCACCAGAGGGGATGAGCAGTTCTTC. Translation gives CASSQPTRGDEQFF.

V usage is TRBV5-6 and J usage is TRBJ1-2, with a possible D match to TRBD1 (5 bases). Germline CDR1 is SGHDT and CDR2 is YYEEEE. Trimming took 4 bases from V and 6 from J, leaving 10 bases between them. This CDR3 spans 12 amino acids. CDR3 region: CASSGVGDGYTF. CDR3 nucleotide sequence: TGTGCCAGCAGCGGGGTGGGGGATGGCTACACCTTC.

The chain links TRBV2 to TRBJ2-7; D gene unclear. This CDR3 comprises 11 residues. In germline, CDR1 is SNHLY, CDR2 FYNNEI. V shed 7 bases and J shed 3 bases, with 7 bases lying between them. The CDR3 region is CASKAFYEQYF. The DNA for the CDR3 is TGTGCCAGCAAGGCTTTCTACGAGCAGTACTTC. Variable domain in full (rest from reference TRBV2 and TRBJ2-7): EPEVTQTPSHQVTQMGQEVILRCVPISNHLYFYWYRQILGQKVEFLVSFYNNEISEKSEIFDDQFSVERPDGSNFTLKIRSTKLEDSAMYFCASKAFYEQYFGPGTRLTVT.

DNA of the CDR3: TGCGCCAGCAGCCAAGAAGCATCAGCCTGGTCTGGAAACACCATATATTTT. As protein: CASSQEASAWSGNTIYF. This chain joins TRBV4-3 and TRBJ1-3; D gene ambiguous. The germline V gene encodes CDR1 LGHNA and CDR2 YSLEER. V lost 0 bases, J lost 1 base, and 13 bases lay in between. The length of the CDR3 is 17 residues.

This clone was observed a handful of times. V and J are TRBV21-1 and TRBJ1-3. TRBV21-1 is reported as a pseudogene. The CDR3 spans 17 residues. CDR3 sequence reads: CASSRPEGTSSGNTIYF. The CDR3 DNA reads TGTGCCAGCAGCAGGCCGGAGGGGACCAGCTCTGGAAACACCATATATTTT.

This chain links TRBV7-8 with TRBJ2-5; D is perhaps TRBD1 (6 bases). This CDR3 has 14 amino acids. With 5 bases removed from V and 0 bases from J, the gap between germline ends came to 10 bases. Germline CDR1 SGHVS, CDR2 FQNEAQ. In nucleotides, the CDR3 is TGTGCCAGCAGCCTCCGGGACAACCAAGAGACCCAGTACTTC. Protein: CASSLRDNQETQYF.

The chain uses TRBV15 and TRBJ2-7; tentatively, D is TRBD1 or TRBD2 (6 bases each). The CDR3 contains 14 residues. Trimming removed 4 bases from V and 0 bases from J, with 10 bases in between. Germline-derived CDR1 and CDR2 are LNHNV and YYDKDF (reference sequence). The CDR3 sequence: CATSKGGSSYEQYF. The CDR3 DNA reads as TGTGCCACCAGCAAAGGGGGGAGCTCCTACGAGCAGTACTTC.